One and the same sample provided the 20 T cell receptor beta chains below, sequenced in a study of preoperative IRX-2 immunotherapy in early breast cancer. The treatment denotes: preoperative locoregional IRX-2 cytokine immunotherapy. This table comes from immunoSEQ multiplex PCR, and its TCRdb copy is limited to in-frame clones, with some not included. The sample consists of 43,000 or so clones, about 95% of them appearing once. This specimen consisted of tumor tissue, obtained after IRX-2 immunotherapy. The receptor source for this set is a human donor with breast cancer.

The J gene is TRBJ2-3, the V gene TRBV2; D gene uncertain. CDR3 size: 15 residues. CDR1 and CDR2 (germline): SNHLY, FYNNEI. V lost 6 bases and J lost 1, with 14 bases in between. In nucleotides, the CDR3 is TGTGCCAGCAGCGGAAAGCCCCTAGGCACAGATACGCAGTATTTT. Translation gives CASSGKPLGTDTQYF.

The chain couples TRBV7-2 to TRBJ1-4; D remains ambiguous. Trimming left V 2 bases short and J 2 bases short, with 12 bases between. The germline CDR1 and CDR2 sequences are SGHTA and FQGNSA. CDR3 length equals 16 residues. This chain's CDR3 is CASSLLGGNTNEKLFF. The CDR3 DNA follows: TGTGCCAGCAGCTTACTGGGAGGAAACACTAATGAAAAACTGTTTTTT.

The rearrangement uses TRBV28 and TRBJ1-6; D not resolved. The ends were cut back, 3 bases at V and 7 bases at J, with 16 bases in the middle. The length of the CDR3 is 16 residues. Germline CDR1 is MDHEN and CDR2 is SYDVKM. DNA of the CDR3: TGTGCCAGCAGTTTGCTCTTGTGGCAGCAAAATTCACCCCTCCACTTT. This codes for CASSLLLWQQNSPLHF.

In nucleotides, the CDR3 is TGTGCCAGCAGCGTAGTGAGTACCGGGGAGCTGTTTTTT. Amino acid sequence: CASSVVSTGELFF. This chain uses TRBV9 with TRBJ2-2; D remains unclear. Per germline, CDR1 SGDLS and CDR2 YYNGEE. V was clipped by 0 bases and J by 5 bases, with 5 bases between them. The CDR3 extends over 13 amino acids.

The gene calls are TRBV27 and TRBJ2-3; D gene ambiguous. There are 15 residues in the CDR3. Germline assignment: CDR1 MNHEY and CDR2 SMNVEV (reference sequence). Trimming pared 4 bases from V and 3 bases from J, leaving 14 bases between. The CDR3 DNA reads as TGTGCCAGCAGTTCACAAAGAACGGGTACAGATACGCAGTATTTT. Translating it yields CASSSQRTGTDTQYF.

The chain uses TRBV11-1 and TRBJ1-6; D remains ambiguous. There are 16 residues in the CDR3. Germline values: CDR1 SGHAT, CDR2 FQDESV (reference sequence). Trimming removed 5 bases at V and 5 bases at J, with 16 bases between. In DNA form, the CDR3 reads TGTGCCAGCAGCCGAGGCCCGTCAAGAAATAATTCACCCCTCCACTTT. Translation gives CASSRGPSRNNSPLHF.

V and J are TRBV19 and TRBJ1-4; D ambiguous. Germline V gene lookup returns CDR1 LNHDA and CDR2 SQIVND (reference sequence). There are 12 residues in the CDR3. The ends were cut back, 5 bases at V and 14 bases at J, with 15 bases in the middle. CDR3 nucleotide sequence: TGTGCCAGTAGTTCAGCGGCCTTATTCCTGTTTTTT. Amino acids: CASSSAALFLFF.

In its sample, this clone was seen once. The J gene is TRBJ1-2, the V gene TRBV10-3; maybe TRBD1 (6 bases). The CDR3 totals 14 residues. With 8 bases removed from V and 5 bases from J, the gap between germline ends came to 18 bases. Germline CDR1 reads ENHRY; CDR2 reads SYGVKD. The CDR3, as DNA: TGTGCCATCGGGGAGGGGGACATACTTTATGGCTACACCTTC. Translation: CAIGEGDILYGYTF.

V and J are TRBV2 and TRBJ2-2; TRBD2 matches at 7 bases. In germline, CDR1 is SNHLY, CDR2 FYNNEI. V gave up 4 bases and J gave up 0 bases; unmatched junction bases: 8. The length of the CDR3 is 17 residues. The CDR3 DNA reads TGTGCCAGCAGTGGAATCTCCAGCGGGGCGAACACCGGGGAGCTGTTTTTT. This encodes CASSGISSGANTGELFF.

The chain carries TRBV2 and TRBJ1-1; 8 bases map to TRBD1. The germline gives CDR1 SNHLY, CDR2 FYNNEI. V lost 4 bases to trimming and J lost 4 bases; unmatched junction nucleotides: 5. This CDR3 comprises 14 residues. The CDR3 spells CASSGDRLITEAFF. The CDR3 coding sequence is TGTGCCAGCAGTGGGGACAGGCTCATCACTGAAGCTTTCTTT.

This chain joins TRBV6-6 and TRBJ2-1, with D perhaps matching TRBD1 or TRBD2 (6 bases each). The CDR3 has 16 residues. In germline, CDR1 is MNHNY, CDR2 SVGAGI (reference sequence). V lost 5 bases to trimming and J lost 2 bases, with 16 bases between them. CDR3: CASSPYRRGAYNEQFF. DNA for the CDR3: TGTGCCAGCAGTCCTTACAGGAGGGGGGCCTACAATGAGCAGTTCTTC.

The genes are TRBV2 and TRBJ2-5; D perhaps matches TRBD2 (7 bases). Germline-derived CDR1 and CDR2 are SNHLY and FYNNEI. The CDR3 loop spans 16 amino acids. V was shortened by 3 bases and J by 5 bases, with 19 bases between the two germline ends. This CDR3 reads CASSDSGRGQRETQYF. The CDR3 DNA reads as TGTGCCAGCAGTGACTCAGGGCGGGGGCAGAGGGAGACCCAGTACTTC.

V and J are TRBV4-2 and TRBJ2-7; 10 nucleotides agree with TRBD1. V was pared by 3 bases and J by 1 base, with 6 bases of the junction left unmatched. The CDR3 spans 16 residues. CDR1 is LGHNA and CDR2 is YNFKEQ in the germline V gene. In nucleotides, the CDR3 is TGTGCCAGCAGCCACCGAAGGGGACAGGGGTCCTACGAGCAGTACTTC. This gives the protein CASSHRRGQGSYEQYF.

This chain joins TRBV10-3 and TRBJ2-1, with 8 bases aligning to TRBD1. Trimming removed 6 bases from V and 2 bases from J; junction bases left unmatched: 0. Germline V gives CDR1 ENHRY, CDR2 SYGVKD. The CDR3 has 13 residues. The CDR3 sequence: CAIRGQAYNEQFF. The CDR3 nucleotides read TGTGCCATCAGGGGACAGGCCTACAATGAGCAGTTCTTC.

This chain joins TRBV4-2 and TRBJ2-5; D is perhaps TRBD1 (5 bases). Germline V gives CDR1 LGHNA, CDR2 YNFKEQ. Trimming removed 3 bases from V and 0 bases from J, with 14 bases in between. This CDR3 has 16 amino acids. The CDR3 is CASSHPTQGYQETQYF. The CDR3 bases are TGTGCCAGCAGCCACCCCACCCAGGGATACCAAGAGACCCAGTACTTC.

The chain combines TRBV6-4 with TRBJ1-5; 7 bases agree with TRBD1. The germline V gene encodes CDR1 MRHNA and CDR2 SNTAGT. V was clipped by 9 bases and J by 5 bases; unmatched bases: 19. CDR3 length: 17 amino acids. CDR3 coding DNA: TGTGCCAGGCTGAATCCGACAGGGCCCTCCAATTATCAGCCCCAGCATTTT. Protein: CARLNPTGPSNYQPQHF.

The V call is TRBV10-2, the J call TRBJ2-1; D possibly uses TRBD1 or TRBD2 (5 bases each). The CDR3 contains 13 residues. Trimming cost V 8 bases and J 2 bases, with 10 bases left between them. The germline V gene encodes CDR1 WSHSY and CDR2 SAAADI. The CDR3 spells CASVRDAYNEQFF. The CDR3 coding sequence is TGCGCCAGCGTCCGGGACGCCTACAATGAGCAGTTCTTC.

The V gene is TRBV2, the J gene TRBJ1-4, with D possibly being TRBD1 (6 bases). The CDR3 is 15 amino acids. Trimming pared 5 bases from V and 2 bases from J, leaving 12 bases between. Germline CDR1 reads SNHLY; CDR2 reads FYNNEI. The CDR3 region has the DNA TGTGCCAGCAGTTTCACGCAGGGGACTAATGAAAAACTGTTTTTT. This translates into CASSFTQGTNEKLFF.

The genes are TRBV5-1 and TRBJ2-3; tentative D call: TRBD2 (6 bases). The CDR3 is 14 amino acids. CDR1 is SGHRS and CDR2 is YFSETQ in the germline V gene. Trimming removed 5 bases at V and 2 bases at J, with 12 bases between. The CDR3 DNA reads TGCGCCAGCAGTCGGGACTCGTACACAGATACGCAGTATTTT. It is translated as CASSRDSYTDTQYF.

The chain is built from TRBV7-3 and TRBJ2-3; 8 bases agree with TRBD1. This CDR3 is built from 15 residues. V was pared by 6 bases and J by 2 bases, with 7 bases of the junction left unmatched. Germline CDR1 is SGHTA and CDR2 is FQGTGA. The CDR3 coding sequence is TGTGCCAGCAGAAAGACGGGACAGGTCACAGATACGCAGTATTTT. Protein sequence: CASRKTGQVTDTQYF.